This T cell receptor beta chain derives from a study of blood T cell repertoires in COVID-19. Overall study context: Sample material is recorded as cDNA or gDNA derived from T cells, B-cell-depleted T cells, or PBMCs.

This clone showed up just a few times. In the authors' workflow: Nucleated cell counts were estimated from reference gene primer amplification. TCRdb's copy holds only in-frame clones and misses some; the assay was immunoSEQ multiplex PCR. For V, J and clone size, that table is used; D and trimming come from the DNA. The table shows about 520,000 clones, with 75% to 90% occurring only once. Germline V gene lookup returns CDR1 SGHTA and CDR2 FQGNSA. V lost 5 bases to trimming and J lost 3 bases; unmatched junction nucleotides: 3. This CDR3 is 14 amino acids long. The V and J genes are TRBV7-2 and TRBJ1-4; 7 positions agree with TRBD1. The TCR was taken from a human donor in a cohort sampled during active COVID-19. Material: peripheral blood. CDR3 DNA: TGTGCCAGCAGCGATGACAGGGCTAATGAAAAACTGTTTTTT. It specifies CASSDDRANEKLFF.